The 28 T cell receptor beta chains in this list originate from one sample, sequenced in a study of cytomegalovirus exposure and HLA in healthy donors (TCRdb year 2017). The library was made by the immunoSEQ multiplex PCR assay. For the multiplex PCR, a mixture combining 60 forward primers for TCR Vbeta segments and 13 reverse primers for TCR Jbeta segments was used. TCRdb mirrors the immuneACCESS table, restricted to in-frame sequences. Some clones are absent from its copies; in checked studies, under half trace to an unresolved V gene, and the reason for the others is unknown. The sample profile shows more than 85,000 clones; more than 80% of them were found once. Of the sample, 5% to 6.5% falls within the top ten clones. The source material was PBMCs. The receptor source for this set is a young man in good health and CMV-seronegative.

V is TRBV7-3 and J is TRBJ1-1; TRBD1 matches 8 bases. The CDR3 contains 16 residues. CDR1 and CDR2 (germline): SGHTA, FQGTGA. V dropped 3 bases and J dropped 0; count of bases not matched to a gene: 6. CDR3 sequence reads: CASSFPRDRLNTEAFF. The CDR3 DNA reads TGTGCCAGCAGCTTCCCTCGGGACAGGTTGAACACTGAAGCTTTCTTT.

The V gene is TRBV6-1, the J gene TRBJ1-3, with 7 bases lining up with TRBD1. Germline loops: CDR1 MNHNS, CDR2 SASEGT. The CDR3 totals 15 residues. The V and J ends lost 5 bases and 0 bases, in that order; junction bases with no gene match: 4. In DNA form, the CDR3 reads TGTGCCAGCAGTACGACAGGGCCCTCTGGAAACACCATATATTTT. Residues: CASSTTGPSGNTIYF.

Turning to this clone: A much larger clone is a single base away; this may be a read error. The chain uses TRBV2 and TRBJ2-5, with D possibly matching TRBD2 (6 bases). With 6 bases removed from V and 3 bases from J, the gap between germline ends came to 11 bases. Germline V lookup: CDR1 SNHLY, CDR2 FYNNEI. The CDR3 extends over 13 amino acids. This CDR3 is CASSKRVEETQYF. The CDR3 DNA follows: TGTGCCAGCAGCAAGCGGGTGGAAGAGACCCAGTACTTC. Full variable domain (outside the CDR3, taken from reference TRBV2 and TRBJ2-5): EPEVTQTPSHQVTQMGQEVILRCVPISNHLYFYWYRQILGQKVEFLVSFYNNEISEKSEIFDDQFSVERPDGSNFTLKIRSTKLEDSAMYFCASSKRVEETQYFGPGTRLLVL.

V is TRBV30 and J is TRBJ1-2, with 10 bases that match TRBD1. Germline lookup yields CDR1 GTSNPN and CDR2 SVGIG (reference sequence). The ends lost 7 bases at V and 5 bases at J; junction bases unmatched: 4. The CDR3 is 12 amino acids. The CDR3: CASTGGRYGYTF. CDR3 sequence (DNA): TGTGCCTCGACAGGGGGCAGGTATGGCTACACCTTC.

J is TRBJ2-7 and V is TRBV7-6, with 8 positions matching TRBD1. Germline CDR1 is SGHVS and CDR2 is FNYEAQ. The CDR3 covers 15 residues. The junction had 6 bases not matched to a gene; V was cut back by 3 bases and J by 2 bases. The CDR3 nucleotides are TGTGCCAGCAGCTTGGAAGGGACAGGTACCTACGAGCAGTACTTC. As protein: CASSLEGTGTYEQYF.

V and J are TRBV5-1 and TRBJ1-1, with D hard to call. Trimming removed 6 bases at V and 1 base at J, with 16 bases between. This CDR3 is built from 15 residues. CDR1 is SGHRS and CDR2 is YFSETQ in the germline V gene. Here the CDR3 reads CASNRSPQKNTEAFF. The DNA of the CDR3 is TGCGCCAGCAACCGATCCCCACAGAAGAACACTGAAGCTTTCTTT.

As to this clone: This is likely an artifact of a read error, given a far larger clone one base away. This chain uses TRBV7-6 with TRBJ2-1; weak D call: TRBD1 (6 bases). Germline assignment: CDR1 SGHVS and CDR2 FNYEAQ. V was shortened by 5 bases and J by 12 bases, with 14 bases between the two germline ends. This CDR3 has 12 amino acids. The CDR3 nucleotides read TGTGCCAGCAGCACCGCCGTGACAGGGCAGTTCTTC. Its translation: CASSTAVTGQFF.

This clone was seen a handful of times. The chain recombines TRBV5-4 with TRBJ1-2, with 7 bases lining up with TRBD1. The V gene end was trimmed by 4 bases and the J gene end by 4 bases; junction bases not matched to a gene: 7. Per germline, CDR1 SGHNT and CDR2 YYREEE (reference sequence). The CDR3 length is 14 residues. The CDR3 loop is CASSIGTEGYGYTF. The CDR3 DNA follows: TGTGCCAGCAGCATCGGGACAGAAGGCTATGGCTACACCTTC.

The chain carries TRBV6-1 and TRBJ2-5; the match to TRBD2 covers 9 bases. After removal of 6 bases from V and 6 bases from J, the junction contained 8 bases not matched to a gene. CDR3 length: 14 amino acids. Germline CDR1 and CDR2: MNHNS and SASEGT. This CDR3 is CASREREVAQTQYF. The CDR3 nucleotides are TGTGCCAGCAGAGAGCGGGAGGTTGCACAGACCCAGTACTTC.

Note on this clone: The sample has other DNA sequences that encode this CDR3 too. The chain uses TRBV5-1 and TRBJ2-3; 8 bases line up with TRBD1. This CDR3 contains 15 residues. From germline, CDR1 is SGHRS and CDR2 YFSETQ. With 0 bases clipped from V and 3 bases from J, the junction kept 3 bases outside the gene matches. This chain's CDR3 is CASSLAGGTTDTQYF. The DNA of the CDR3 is TGCGCCAGCAGCTTGGCAGGGGGCACGACAGATACGCAGTATTTT.

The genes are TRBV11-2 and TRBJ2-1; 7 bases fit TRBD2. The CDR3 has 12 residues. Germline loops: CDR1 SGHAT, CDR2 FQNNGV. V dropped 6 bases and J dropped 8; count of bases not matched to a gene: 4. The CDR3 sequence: CASRAGAHEQFF. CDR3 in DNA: TGTGCCAGCAGGGCGGGAGCCCATGAGCAGTTCTTC.

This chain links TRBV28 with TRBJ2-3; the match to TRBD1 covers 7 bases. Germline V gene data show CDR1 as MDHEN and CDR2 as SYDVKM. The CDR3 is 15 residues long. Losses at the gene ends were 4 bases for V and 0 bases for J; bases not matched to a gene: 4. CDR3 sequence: CASSSGTASTDTQYF. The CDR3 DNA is TGTGCCAGCAGTTCCGGGACAGCTAGCACAGATACGCAGTATTTT.

For the CDR3, the DNA is TGCGCCAGCAGATCCACCTACGAGCAGTACTTC. Residues: CASRSTYEQYF. V gene TRBV5-1 combines with J gene TRBJ2-7; D is undetermined. Germline CDR1 and CDR2: SGHRS and YFSETQ. The V gene lost 5 bases and the J gene lost 2 bases, with 5 bases spanning the gap. The CDR3 runs 11 residues.

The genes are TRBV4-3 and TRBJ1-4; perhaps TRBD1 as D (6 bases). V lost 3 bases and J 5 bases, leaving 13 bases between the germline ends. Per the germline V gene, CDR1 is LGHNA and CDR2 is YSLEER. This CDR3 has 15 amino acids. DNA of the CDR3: TGCGCCAGCAGCCAGATACAGGGAACCAATGAAAAACTGTTTTTT. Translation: CASSQIQGTNEKLFF.

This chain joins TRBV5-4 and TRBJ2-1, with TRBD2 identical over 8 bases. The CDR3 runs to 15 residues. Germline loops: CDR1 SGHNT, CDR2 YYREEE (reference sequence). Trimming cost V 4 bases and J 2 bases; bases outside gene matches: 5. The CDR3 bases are TGTGCCAGCAGCATGGGACTAGGGGCCTACAATGAGCAGTTCTTC. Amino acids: CASSMGLGAYNEQFF.

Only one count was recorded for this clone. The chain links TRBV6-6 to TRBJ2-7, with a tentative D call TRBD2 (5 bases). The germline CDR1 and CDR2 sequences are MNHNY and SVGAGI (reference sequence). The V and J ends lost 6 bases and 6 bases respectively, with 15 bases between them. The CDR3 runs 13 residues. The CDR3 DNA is TGTGCCAGCAGGCAAGGGAGCAATCGCGAGCAGTACTTC. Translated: CASRQGSNREQYF.

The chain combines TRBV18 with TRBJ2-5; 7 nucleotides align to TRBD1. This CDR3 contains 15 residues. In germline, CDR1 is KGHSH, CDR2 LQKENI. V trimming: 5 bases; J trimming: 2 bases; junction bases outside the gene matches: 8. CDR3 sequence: CASSSYRGSQETQYF. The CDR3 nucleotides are TGTGCCAGCTCATCCTACAGGGGATCTCAAGAGACCCAGTACTTC.

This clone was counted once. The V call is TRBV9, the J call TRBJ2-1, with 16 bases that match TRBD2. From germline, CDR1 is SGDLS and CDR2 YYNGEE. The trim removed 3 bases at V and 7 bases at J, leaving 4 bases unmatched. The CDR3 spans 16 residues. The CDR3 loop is CASSAGTSGRANEQFF. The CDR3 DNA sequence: TGTGCCAGCAGCGCGGGGACTAGCGGGAGGGCTAATGAGCAGTTCTTC.

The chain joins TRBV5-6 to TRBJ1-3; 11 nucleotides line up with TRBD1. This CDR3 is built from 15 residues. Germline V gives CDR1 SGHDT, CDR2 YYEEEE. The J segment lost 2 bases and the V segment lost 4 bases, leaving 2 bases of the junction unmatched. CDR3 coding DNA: TGTGCCAGCAGCGAGGACAGGGGGCCTGGAAACACCATATATTTT. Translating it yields CASSEDRGPGNTIYF.

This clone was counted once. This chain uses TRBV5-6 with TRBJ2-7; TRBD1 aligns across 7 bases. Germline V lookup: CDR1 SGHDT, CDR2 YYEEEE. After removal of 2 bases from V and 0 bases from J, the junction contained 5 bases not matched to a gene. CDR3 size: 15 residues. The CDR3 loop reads CASSFEGTASYEQYF. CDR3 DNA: TGTGCCAGCAGCTTTGAGGGGACAGCCTCCTACGAGCAGTACTTC.

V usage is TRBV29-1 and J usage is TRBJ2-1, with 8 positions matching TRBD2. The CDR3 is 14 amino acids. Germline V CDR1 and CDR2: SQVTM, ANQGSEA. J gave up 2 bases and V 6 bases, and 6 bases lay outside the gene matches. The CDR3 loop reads CSVLLAEAYNEQFF. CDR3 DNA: TGCAGCGTCCTACTAGCGGAAGCCTACAATGAGCAGTTCTTC.

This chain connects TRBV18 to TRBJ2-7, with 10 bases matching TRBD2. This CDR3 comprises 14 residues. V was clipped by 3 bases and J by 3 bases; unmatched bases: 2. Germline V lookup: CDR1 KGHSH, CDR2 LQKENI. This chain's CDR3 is CASSPSSGSYEQYF. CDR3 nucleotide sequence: TGTGCCAGCTCACCTTCTAGCGGGAGCTACGAGCAGTACTTC.

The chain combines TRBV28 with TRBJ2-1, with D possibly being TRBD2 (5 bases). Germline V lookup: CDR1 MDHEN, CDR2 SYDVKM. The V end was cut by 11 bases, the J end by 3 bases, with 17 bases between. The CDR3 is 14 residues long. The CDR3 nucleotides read TGTGCCCGCTTGAGGGAGACCCTCTACAATGAGCAGTTCTTC. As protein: CARLRETLYNEQFF.

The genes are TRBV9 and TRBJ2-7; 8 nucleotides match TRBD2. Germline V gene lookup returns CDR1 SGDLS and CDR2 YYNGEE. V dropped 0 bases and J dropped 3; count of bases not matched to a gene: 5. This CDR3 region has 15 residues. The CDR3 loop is CASSVGVAGIYEQYF. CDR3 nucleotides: TGTGCCAGCAGCGTAGGAGTAGCGGGAATCTACGAGCAGTACTTC.

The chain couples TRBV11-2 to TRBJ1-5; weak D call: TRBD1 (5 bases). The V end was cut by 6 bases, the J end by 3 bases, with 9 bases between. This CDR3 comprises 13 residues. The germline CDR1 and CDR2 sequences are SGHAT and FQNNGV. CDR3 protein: CASSPGFNQPQHF. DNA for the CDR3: TGTGCCAGCAGTCCAGGGTTCAATCAGCCCCAGCATTTT.

Here the CDR3 reads CASHRVVSNEQFF. CDR3 nucleotides: TGTGCCAGCCACAGGGTGGTGAGCAATGAGCAGTTCTTC. The rearrangement links TRBV27 to TRBJ2-1, with D perhaps matching TRBD1 (6 bases). Germline loops: CDR1 MNHEY, CDR2 SMNVEV (reference sequence). Trimming left V 8 bases short and J 6 bases short, with 14 bases between. CDR3 length: 13 amino acids.

The chain's CDR3 is CASSDNGQGLYEQYF. Written as DNA, the CDR3 is TGCGCCAGCAGTGATAACGGACAGGGCCTCTACGAGCAGTACTTC. The V gene is TRBV10-2, the J gene TRBJ2-7, with TRBD1 matching 8 bases. CDR3 size: 15 residues. Germline V gives CDR1 WSHSY, CDR2 SAAADI. The junction had 7 bases not matched to a gene; V was cut back by 3 bases and J by 3 bases.

The CDR3 nucleotides read TGTGCCAGCAGGGGCGGGATCTCCTACGAGCAGTACTTC. This sequence encodes CASRGGISYEQYF. This rearrangement joins TRBV13 to TRBJ2-5, with a possible D match to TRBD2 (6 bases). The assigned J gene may be wrong: the sequence end matches TRBJ2-7 better. Germline-derived CDR1 and CDR2 are PRHDT and FYEKMQ (reference sequence). This CDR3 has 13 amino acids.